These 25 T cell receptor beta chains came from one sample sequenced in a study of CD8+ T cells in alopecia areata. Investigators isolated RNA and reverse transcribed it into cDNA to act as the sequencing template. The table came from immunoSEQ multiplex PCR; TCRdb's copy has only in-frame clones and leaves some out. Here the sample spans around 100,000 clones, roughly 56% being singletons. Treatment indicated: oral pan-JAK inhibitor, 5-10 mg twice daily. This sample comprised CD4+ T cells sorted from blood, obtained at week 24, from a patient treated with tofacitinib. Every receptor here comes from a human donor with alopecia areata.

This clone was picked up a small number of times. The CDR3 DNA reads as TGTGCCTGGGGGGGGACAGTGACGAACACTGAAGCTTTCTTT. Its translation is CAWGGTVTNTEAFF. The chain employs TRBV30 and TRBJ1-1; 7 nucleotides align to TRBD1. Germline CDR1 reads GTSNPN; CDR2 reads SVGIG (reference sequence). V was pared by 5 bases and J by 1 base, with 7 bases of the junction left unmatched. This CDR3 is built from 14 residues.

This clone was seen a handful of times. The chain is built from TRBV4-3 and TRBJ2-7, with TRBD1 identical over 9 bases. Germline-derived CDR1 and CDR2 are LGHNA and YSLEER. V dropped 2 bases and J dropped 0; count of bases not matched to a gene: 2. The CDR3 runs to 15 residues. The CDR3 coding sequence is TGCGCCAGCAGCCAACTGACAGGGGGCTCCTACGAGCAGTACTTC. It yields the protein CASSQLTGGSYEQYF.

The chain recombines TRBV5-4 with TRBJ2-5; either TRBD1 or TRBD2 may supply D (6 bases each). This CDR3 region has 14 residues. Trimming took 1 base from V and 3 from J, leaving 10 bases between them. Per germline, CDR1 SGHNT and CDR2 YYREEE (reference sequence). The CDR3 bases are TGTGCCAGCAGCTTGAGGGGGGCCGAAGAGACCCAGTACTTC. As protein: CASSLRGAEETQYF.

This clone was detected only a few times. This chain links TRBV10-2 with TRBJ2-1; no firm D call. Germline V lookup: CDR1 WSHSY, CDR2 SAAADI. Trimming cost V 4 bases and J 8 bases, with 6 bases left between them. This CDR3 contains 11 residues. CDR3 amino acids: CASSGMDEQFF. CDR3 nucleotides: TGCGCCAGCAGTGGAATGGATGAGCAGTTCTTC.

This clone occurred a few times. CDR3 nucleotide sequence: TGTGCCAGCAGTTACTCACTTACCAGGGATTCACCCCTCCACTTT. It translates to CASSYSLTRDSPLHF. J is TRBJ1-6 and V is TRBV6-5, with a possible D match to TRBD1 (5 bases). The germline gives CDR1 MNHEY, CDR2 SVGAGI. CDR3 length equals 15 residues. Trimming removed 0 bases at V and 8 bases at J, with 11 bases between.

This clone was detected only once. This sequence joins TRBV29-1 and TRBJ1-1, with TRBD1 matching over 8 bases. The trim removed 7 bases at V and 1 base at J, leaving 11 bases unmatched. CDR1 and CDR2 from the germline V gene are SQVTM and ANQGSEA. The CDR3 loop spans 15 amino acids. For the CDR3, the DNA is TGCAGCGCCCGCCCAACAGGGGGTAGGAACACTGAAGCTTTCTTT. Amino acid sequence: CSARPTGGRNTEAFF.

The rearrangement links TRBV5-1 to TRBJ1-1; D gene ambiguous. The CDR3 is 13 amino acids. V was clipped by 2 bases and J by 2 bases, with 7 bases between them. Looked up from germline, CDR1 is SGHRS and CDR2 is YFSETQ. CDR3 residues: CASSLIGNTEAFF. CDR3 bases: TGCGCCAGCAGCTTAATTGGCAACACTGAAGCTTTCTTT.

In this sample, this clone turned up a few times. This sequence joins TRBV18 and TRBJ2-3, with 7 bases aligning to TRBD1. The CDR3 contains 16 residues. Per germline, CDR1 KGHSH and CDR2 LQKENI. Losses at the gene ends were 3 bases for V and 0 bases for J; bases not matched to a gene: 6. CDR3 protein: CASSPLQTGSTDTQYF. CDR3 nucleotides: TGTGCCAGCTCACCGTTGCAGACAGGGAGCACAGATACGCAGTATTTT.

The chain carries TRBV15 and TRBJ2-2, with D perhaps matching TRBD1 (6 bases). V was cut by 3 bases and J by 5 bases, with 16 bases left in between. Germline values: CDR1 LNHNV, CDR2 YYDKDF (reference sequence). The CDR3 is made up of 16 amino acids. The chain's CDR3 is CATSSEQGLGTGELFF. DNA of the CDR3: TGTGCCACCAGCAGTGAACAGGGATTAGGGACCGGGGAGCTGTTTTTT.

This clone was seen just once. V and J are TRBV11-2 and TRBJ2-3, with a possible D match to TRBD2 (7 bases). The CDR3 extends over 16 amino acids. Trimming took 2 bases from V and 5 from J, leaving 17 bases between them. Germline CDR1 and CDR2: SGHAT and FQNNGV. Here the CDR3 reads CASSLRAGAVGDTQYF. CDR3 bases: TGTGCCAGCAGCTTACGGGCGGGGGCGGTGGGAGATACGCAGTATTTT.

V and J are TRBV19 and TRBJ1-1; 7 bases map to TRBD1. V gave up 6 bases and J gave up 8 bases; unmatched junction bases: 12. This CDR3 is 14 amino acids long. The germline CDR1 and CDR2 sequences are LNHDA and SQIVND (reference sequence). The CDR3 DNA sequence: TGTGCCAGTAGCACCCCGGGAGAGACAGGGGAAGCTTTCTTT. Translated: CASSTPGETGEAFF.

The V gene is TRBV18, the J gene TRBJ1-6; 8 positions match TRBD1. The CDR3 is 13 amino acids. Looked up from germline, CDR1 is KGHSH and CDR2 is LQKENI. V dropped 3 bases and J dropped 10; count of bases not matched to a gene: 2. CDR3 sequence reads: CASSPYRGSPLHF. The CDR3 coding sequence is TGTGCCAGCTCACCCTACAGGGGGTCACCCCTCCACTTT.

The chain combines TRBV14 with TRBJ2-3; D may be TRBD1 (6 bases). The V and J ends lost 4 bases and 3 bases respectively, with 8 bases between them. This CDR3 region has 13 residues. Germline V gives CDR1 SGHDN, CDR2 FVKESK. CDR3 nucleotide sequence: TGTGCCAGCAGCCTACAGGGAACAGATACGCAGTATTTT. It encodes CASSLQGTDTQYF.

The chain couples TRBV2 to TRBJ1-2; 11 bases map to TRBD1. The V segment lost 8 bases and the J segment 8 bases; nucleotides outside the gene matches: 16. The length of the CDR3 is 16 residues. Germline CDR1 and CDR2: SNHLY and FYNNEI. CDR3: CASSGQGARRLRGYTF. As DNA, the CDR3 is TGTGCCAGCTCCGGACAGGGGGCTCGTCGGCTTCGAGGCTACACCTTC.

This clone was seen more than once but under ten times. The rearrangement links TRBV2 to TRBJ2-7, with TRBD1 matching over 9 bases. CDR1 and CDR2 (germline): SNHLY, FYNNEI. V was clipped by 5 bases and J by 3 bases; unmatched bases: 5. This CDR3 comprises 14 residues. The chain's CDR3 is CASSSGTGHYEQYF. The DNA of the CDR3 is TGTGCCAGCAGTTCCGGGACAGGGCACTACGAGCAGTACTTC.

This clone has just a few counts. This chain joins TRBV7-2 and TRBJ2-7; weak D call: TRBD1 (6 bases). The CDR3 is 16 residues long. Germline CDR1 reads SGHTA; CDR2 reads FQGNSA. With 3 bases removed from V and 4 bases from J, the gap between germline ends came to 19 bases. DNA for the CDR3: TGTGCCAGCAGCTTTTTGATGGGGACATTAGGGTACGAGCAGTACTTC. Residues: CASSFLMGTLGYEQYF.

This chain uses TRBV2 with TRBJ1-6; D uncertain. V lost 7 bases, J lost 8 bases, and 15 bases lay in between. Germline V gene lookup returns CDR1 SNHLY and CDR2 FYNNEI. The CDR3 has 14 residues. Here the CDR3 DNA reads TGTGCCAGCACGTCGGGCCCGGCGGATTCACCCCTCCACTTT. Protein product: CASTSGPADSPLHF.

The CDR3 DNA is TGTGCCGTCGGGGGCCAGGTGGATCAGCCCCAGCATTTT. It is translated as CAVGGQVDQPQHF. J is TRBJ1-5 and V is TRBV10-3; D is possibly TRBD1 (6 bases). This CDR3 is built from 13 residues. Germline values: CDR1 ENHRY, CDR2 SYGVKD. V was shortened by 11 bases and J by 5 bases, with 16 bases between the two germline ends.

The chain is built from TRBV28 and TRBJ2-7; 7 bases agree with TRBD2. This CDR3 is 15 amino acids long. V lost 6 bases to trimming and J lost 1 base; unmatched junction nucleotides: 9. Germline V gene sequence: CDR1 MDHEN, CDR2 SYDVKM. The CDR3 DNA follows: TGTGCCAGCAGGGGGGAGACTAGCAGTTCCTACGAGCAGTACTTC. Translating it yields CASRGETSSSYEQYF.

The chain combines TRBV7-2 with TRBJ1-6, with D unresolved. The germline V gene encodes CDR1 SGHTA and CDR2 FQGNSA. This CDR3 has 16 residues. The V end was cut by 5 bases, the J end by 7 bases, with 18 bases between. CDR3 sequence: CASSSTPGGSNSPLHF. In nucleotides, the CDR3 is TGTGCCAGCAGCAGCACTCCGGGCGGGTCGAATTCACCCCTCCACTTT.

This clone was detected only a few times. The V and J genes are TRBV23-1 and TRBJ1-1, with TRBD1 identical over 7 bases. TRBV23-1 is reported as an ORF; its role is uncertain. The V segment lost 4 bases and the J segment 1 base; nucleotides outside the gene matches: 6. This CDR3 has 15 amino acids. CDR3 nucleotides: TGCGCCAGCAGTCCTCCGGGACAGACGAACACTGAAGCTTTCTTT. It yields the protein CASSPPGQTNTEAFF.

This clone was seen a handful of times. The rearrangement joins TRBV30 to TRBJ1-1; 7 nucleotides line up with TRBD1. The V and J ends lost 4 bases and 1 base, in that order; junction bases with no gene match: 3. The CDR3 is 13 residues long. Germline V gene data show CDR1 as GTSNPN and CDR2 as SVGIG (reference sequence). The CDR3 protein is CAWTDRKNTEAFF. CDR3 bases: TGTGCCTGGACGGACAGGAAGAACACTGAAGCTTTCTTT. The variable domain in full, completed from reference TRBV30 and TRBJ1-1, reads SQTIHQWPATLVQPVGSPLSLECTVEGTSNPNLYWYRQAAGRGLQLLFYSVGIGQISSEVPQNLSASRPQDRQFILSSKKLLLSDSGFYLCAWTDRKNTEAFFGQGTRLTVV.

The chain has TRBV10-3 and TRBJ2-7; possibly TRBD2 for D (5 bases). Germline V gene lookup returns CDR1 ENHRY and CDR2 SYGVKD. The CDR3 runs to 13 residues. V was shortened by 11 bases and J by 1 base, with 15 bases between the two germline ends. This CDR3 is CAASEGASYEQYF. Written as DNA, the CDR3 is TGTGCCGCAAGTGAGGGTGCATCCTACGAGCAGTACTTC.

This sequence joins TRBV30 and TRBJ1-1; 9 nucleotides align to TRBD1. This CDR3 contains 14 residues. Trimming removed 2 bases from V and 3 bases from J; junction bases left unmatched: 4. The germline V gene encodes CDR1 GTSNPN and CDR2 SVGIG (reference sequence). In DNA form, the CDR3 reads TGTGCCTGGAGTCCGGGACAGGGTCACACTGAAGCTTTCTTT. This codes for CAWSPGQGHTEAFF.

The genes are TRBV6-5 and TRBJ1-1, with D unclear. Trimming took 6 bases from V and 8 from J, leaving 10 bases between them. Germline CDR1 MNHEY, CDR2 SVGAGI. This CDR3 has 11 amino acids. CDR3 residues: CASRYQAEAFF. In DNA form, the CDR3 reads TGTGCCAGCAGGTATCAGGCCGAAGCTTTCTTT.